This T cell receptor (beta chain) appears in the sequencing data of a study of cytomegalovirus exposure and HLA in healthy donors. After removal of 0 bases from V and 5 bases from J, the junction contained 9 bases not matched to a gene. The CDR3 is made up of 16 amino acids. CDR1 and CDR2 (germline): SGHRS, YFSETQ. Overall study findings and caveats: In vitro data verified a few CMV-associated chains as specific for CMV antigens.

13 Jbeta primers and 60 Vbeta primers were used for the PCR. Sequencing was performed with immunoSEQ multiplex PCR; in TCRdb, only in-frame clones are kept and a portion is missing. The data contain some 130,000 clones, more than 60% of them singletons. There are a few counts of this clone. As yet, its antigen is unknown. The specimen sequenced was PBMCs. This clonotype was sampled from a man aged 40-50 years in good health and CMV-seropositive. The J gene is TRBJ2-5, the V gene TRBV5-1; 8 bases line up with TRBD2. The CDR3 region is CASSLVAGGGRETQYF. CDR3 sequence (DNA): TGCGCCAGCAGCTTGGTTGCCGGCGGGGGGCGGGAGACCCAGTACTTC.